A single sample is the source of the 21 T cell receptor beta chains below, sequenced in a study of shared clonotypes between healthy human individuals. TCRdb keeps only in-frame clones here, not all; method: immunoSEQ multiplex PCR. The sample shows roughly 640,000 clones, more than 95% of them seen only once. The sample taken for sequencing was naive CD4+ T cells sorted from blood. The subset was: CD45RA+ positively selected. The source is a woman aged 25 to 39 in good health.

CDR3 nucleotides: TGTGCCAGCAGGGGGGACAGGGAAGTCGATGGCTACACCTTC. As protein: CASRGDREVDGYTF. The chain is built from TRBV28 and TRBJ1-2, with 9 bases matching TRBD1. Unmatched junction bases numbered 8, after V lost 6 bases and J lost 6 bases. Per the germline V gene, CDR1 is MDHEN and CDR2 is SYDVKM. The CDR3 sequence is 14 residues long.

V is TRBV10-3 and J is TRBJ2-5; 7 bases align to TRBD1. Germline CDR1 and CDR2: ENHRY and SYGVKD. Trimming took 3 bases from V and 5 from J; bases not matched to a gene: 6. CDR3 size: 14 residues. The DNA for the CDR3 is TGTGCCATCAGTGAAGGGGGCTCCGATGAGACCCAGTACTTC. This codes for CAISEGGSDETQYF.

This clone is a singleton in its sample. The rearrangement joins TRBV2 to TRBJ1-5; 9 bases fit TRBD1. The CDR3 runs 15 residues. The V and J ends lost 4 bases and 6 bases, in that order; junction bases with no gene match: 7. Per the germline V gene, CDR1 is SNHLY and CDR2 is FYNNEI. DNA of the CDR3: TGTGCCAGCAGTGGGACTTGGACAGGGGTTCAGCCCCAGCATTTT. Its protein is CASSGTWTGVQPQHF.

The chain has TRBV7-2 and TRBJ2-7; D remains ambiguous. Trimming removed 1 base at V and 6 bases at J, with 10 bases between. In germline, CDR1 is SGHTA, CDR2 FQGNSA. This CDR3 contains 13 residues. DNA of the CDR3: TGTGCCAGCAGCTTAGACCAGGCTGCCGAGCAGTACTTC. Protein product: CASSLDQAAEQYF. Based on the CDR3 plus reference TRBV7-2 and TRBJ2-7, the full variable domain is GAGVSQSPSNKVTEKGKDVELRCDPISGHTALYWYRQSLGQGLEFLIYFQGNSAPDKSGLPSDRFSAERTGGSVSTLTIQRTQQEDSAVYLCASSLDQAAEQYFGPGTRLTVT.

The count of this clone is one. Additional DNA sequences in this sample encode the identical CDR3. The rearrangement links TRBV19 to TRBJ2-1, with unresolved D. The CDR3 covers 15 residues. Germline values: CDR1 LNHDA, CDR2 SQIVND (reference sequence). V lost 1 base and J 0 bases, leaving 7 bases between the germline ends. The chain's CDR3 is CASSIAVSSYNEQFF. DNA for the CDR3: TGTGCCAGTAGTATAGCGGTTAGCTCCTACAATGAGCAGTTCTTC.

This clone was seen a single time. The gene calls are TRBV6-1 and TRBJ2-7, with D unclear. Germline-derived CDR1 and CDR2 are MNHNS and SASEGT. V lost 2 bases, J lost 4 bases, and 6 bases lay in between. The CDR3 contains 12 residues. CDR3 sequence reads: CASSENGYEQYF. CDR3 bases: TGTGCCAGCAGTGAAAATGGTTACGAGCAGTACTTC.

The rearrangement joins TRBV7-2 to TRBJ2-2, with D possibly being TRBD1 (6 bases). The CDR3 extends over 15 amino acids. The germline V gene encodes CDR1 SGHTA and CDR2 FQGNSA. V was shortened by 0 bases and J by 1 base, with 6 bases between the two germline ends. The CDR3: CASSLAGQNTGELFF. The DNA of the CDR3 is TGTGCCAGCAGCTTAGCGGGACAGAACACCGGGGAGCTGTTTTTT. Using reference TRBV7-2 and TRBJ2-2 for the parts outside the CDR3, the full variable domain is GAGVSQSPSNKVTEKGKDVELRCDPISGHTALYWYRQSLGQGLEFLIYFQGNSAPDKSGLPSDRFSAERTGGSVSTLTIQRTQQEDSAVYLCASSLAGQNTGELFFGEGSRLTVL.

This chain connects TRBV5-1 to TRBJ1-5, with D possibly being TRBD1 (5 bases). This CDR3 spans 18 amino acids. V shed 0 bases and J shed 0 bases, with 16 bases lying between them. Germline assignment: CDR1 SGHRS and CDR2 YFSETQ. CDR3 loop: CASSLDPAGQNSNQPQHF. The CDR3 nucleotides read TGCGCCAGCAGCTTGGACCCGGCAGGGCAGAATAGCAATCAGCCCCAGCATTTT. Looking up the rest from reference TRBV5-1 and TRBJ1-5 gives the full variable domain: KAGVTQTPRYLIKTRGQQVTLSCSPISGHRSVSWYQQTPGQGLQFLFEYFSETQRNKGNFPGRFSGRQFSNSRSEMNVSTLELGDSALYLCASSLDPAGQNSNQPQHFGDGTRLSIL.

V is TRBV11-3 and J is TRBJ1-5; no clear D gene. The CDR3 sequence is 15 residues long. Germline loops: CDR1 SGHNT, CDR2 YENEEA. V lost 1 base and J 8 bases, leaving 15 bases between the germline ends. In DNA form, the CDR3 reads TGTGCCAGCAGCTTAGGGACGGGCTATAGGGAGCCCCAGCATTTT. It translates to CASSLGTGYREPQHF.

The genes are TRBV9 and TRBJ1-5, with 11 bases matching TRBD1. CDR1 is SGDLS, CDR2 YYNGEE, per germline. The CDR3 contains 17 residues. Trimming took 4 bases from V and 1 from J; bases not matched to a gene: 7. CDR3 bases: TGTGCCAGCAGCCCGGACAGGGGGCGAAGAAGCAATCAGCCCCAGCATTTT. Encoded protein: CASSPDRGRRSNQPQHF. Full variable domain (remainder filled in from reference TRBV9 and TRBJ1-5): DSGVTQTPKHLITATGQRVTLRCSPRSGDLSVYWYQQSLDQGLQFLIQYYNGEERAKGNILERFSAQQFPDLHSELNLSSLELGDSALYFCASSPDRGRRSNQPQHFGDGTRLSIL.

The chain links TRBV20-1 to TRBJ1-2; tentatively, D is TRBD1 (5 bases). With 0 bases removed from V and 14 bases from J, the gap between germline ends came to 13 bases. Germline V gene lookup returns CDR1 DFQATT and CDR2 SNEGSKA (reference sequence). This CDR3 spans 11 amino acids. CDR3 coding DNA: TGCAGTGCTAGAGATATTTCGGGGGGAACCTTC. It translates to CSARDISGGTF.

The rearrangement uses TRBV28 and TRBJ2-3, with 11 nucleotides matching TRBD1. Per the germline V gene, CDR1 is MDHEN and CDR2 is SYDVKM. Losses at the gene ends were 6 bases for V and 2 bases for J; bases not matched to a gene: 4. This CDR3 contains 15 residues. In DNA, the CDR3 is TGTGCCAGCAGCCGGGACAGGGGGATCACAGATACGCAGTATTTT. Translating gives CASSRDRGITDTQYF.

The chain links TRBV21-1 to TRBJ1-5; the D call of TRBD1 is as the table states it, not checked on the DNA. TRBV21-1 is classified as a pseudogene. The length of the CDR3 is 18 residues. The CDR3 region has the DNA TGTGCCAGCAGCAAAGTGAAGCAGGGGGTTAGGGGCAATCAGCCCCAGCATTTT. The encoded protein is CASSKVKQGVRGNQPQHF.

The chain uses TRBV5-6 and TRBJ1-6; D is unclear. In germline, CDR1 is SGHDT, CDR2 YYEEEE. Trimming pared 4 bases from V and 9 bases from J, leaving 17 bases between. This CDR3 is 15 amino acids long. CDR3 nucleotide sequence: TGTGCCAGCAGCCTGGGAGGTTTAGATTTTTCACCCCTCCACTTT. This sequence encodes CASSLGGLDFSPLHF.

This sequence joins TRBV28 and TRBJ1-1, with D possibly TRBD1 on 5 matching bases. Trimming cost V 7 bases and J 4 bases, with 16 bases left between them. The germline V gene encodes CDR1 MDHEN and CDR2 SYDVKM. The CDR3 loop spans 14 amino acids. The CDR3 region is CASNPGRFFTEAFF. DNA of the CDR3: TGTGCCAGCAACCCAGGGCGGTTTTTCACTGAAGCTTTCTTT. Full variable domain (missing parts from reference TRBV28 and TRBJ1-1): DVKVTQSSRYLVKRTGEKVFLECVQDMDHENMFWYRQDPGLGLRLIYFSYDVKMKEKGDIPEGYSVSREKKERFSLILESASTNQTSMYLCASNPGRFFTEAFFGQGTRLTVV.

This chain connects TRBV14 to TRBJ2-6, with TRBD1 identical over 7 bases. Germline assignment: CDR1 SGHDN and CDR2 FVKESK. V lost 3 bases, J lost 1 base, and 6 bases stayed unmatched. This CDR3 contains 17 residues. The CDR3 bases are TGTGCCAGCAGCCAGGAGGACAGGAAGTCTGGGGCCAACGTCCTGACTTTC. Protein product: CASSQEDRKSGANVLTF.

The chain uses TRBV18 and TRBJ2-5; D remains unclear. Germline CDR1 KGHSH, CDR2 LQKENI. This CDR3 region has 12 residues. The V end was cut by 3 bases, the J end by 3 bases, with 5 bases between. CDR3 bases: TGTGCCAGCTCACCGATGAAAGAGACCCAGTACTTC. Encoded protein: CASSPMKETQYF.

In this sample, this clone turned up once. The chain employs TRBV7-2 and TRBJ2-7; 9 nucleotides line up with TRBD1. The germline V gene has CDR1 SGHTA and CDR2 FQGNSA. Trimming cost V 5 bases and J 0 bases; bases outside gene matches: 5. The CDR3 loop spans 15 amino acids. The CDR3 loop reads CASSKYRGPSYEQYF. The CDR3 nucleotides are TGTGCCAGCAGCAAATACAGGGGGCCCTCCTACGAGCAGTACTTC.

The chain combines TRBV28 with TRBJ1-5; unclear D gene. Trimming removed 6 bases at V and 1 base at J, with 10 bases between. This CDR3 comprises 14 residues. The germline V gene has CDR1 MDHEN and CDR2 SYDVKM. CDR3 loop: CASSIDPSNQPQHF. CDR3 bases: TGTGCCAGCAGCATTGACCCCAGCAATCAGCCCCAGCATTTT.

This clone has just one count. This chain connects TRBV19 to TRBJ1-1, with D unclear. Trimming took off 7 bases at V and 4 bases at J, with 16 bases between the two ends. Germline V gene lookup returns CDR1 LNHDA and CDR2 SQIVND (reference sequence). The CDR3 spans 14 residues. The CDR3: CASTIGSVGTEAFF. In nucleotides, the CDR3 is TGTGCCAGTACCATTGGGTCTGTCGGCACTGAAGCTTTCTTT.

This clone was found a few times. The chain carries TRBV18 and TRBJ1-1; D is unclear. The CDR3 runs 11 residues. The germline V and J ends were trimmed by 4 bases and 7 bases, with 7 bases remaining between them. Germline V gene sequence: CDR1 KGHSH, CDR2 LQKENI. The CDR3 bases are TGTGCCAGCTCACGCACAAATGAAGCTTTCTTT. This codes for CASSRTNEAFF.